These 18 T cell receptor beta chains came from one sample sequenced in a study of fetal regulatory T cell absence and autoimmunity. Repertoires were generated with immunoSEQ multiplex PCR, while TCRdb's copy carries only in-frame clones and drops some. The sample yields approximately 49,000 clones, about 80% seen once. Sample: cord blood. The receptors come from a newborn boy with IPEX syndrome.

The CDR3 loop is CASSLGLAGTDTQYF. Here the CDR3 DNA reads TGTGCCAGCAGCTTGGGACTAGCGGGAACAGATACGCAGTATTTT. The chain joins TRBV5-4 to TRBJ2-3; 11 bases match TRBD2. Germline-derived CDR1 and CDR2 are SGHNT and YYREEE (reference sequence). CDR3 length: 15 residues. J lost 3 bases, V lost 0 bases, and 0 bases had no gene match.

The rearrangement links TRBV2 to TRBJ1-2; D is unclear. With 6 bases removed from V and 4 bases from J, the gap between germline ends came to 18 bases. CDR3 length: 15 residues. Per the germline V gene, CDR1 is SNHLY and CDR2 is FYNNEI. The CDR3 protein is CASSPGPVISYGYTF. DNA of the CDR3: TGTGCCAGCAGCCCCGGACCGGTGATCTCCTATGGCTACACCTTC.

This rearrangement joins TRBV6-5 to TRBJ2-1, with unresolved D. This CDR3 region has 14 residues. V lost 0 bases and J lost 5, with 8 bases in between. The germline CDR1 and CDR2 sequences are MNHEY and SVGAGI. CDR3 protein: CASSYSKLNNEQFF. Here the CDR3 DNA reads TGTGCCAGCAGTTACTCGAAACTAAACAATGAGCAGTTCTTC.

The chain has TRBV6-5 and TRBJ2-5; D uncertain. V shed 0 bases and J shed 4 bases, with 3 bases lying between them. This CDR3 has 12 residues. Germline V gene data show CDR1 as MNHEY and CDR2 as SVGAGI. CDR3 in DNA: TGTGCCAGCAGTTACTCGATAGAGACCCAGTACTTC. This encodes CASSYSIETQYF.

V is TRBV9 and J is TRBJ2-6; 14 positions match TRBD2. CDR3 size: 18 residues. CDR1 is SGDLS, CDR2 YYNGEE, per germline. V shed 4 bases and J 2 bases; nucleotides not matched to a gene: 5. In DNA form, the CDR3 reads TGTGCCAGCAGCCCGGGACTAGCGGGGGCTACTGGGGCCAACGTCCTGACTTTC. Its protein product is CASSPGLAGATGANVLTF. The full variable domain, with the rest looked up from reference TRBV9 and TRBJ2-6, is DSGVTQTPKHLITATGQRVTLRCSPRSGDLSVYWYQQSLDQGLQFLIQYYNGEERAKGNILERFSAQQFPDLHSELNLSSLELGDSALYFCASSPGLAGATGANVLTFGAGSRLTVL.

The chain links TRBV6-1 to TRBJ1-1, with TRBD1 matching 9 bases. Germline lookup yields CDR1 MNHNS and CDR2 SASEGT. J gave up 0 bases and V 8 bases, and 7 bases lay outside the gene matches. This CDR3 is 15 amino acids long. The CDR3 protein is CASGNRGRLNTEAFF. CDR3 coding DNA: TGTGCCAGCGGGAACAGGGGGCGCCTGAACACTGAAGCTTTCTTT.

The rearrangement links TRBV7-9 to TRBJ2-5; unclear D gene. The V gene lost 2 bases and the J gene lost 4 bases, with 5 bases spanning the gap. The CDR3 extends over 12 amino acids. CDR1 is SEHNR and CDR2 is FQNEAQ in the germline V gene (reference sequence). The CDR3, as DNA: TGTGCCAGCAGCTTAATCAGAGAGACCCAGTACTTC. Its translation is CASSLIRETQYF.

This chain uses TRBV2 with TRBJ2-1, with D unclear. Germline-derived CDR1 and CDR2 are SNHLY and FYNNEI. This CDR3 is 11 amino acids long. The V gene lost 4 bases and the J gene lost 8 bases, with 6 bases spanning the gap. CDR3 loop: CASSAPDEQFF. The DNA for the CDR3 is TGTGCCAGCAGTGCCCCCGATGAGCAGTTCTTC.

This clone was recorded only once. The chain combines TRBV5-1 with TRBJ2-3; 10 bases match TRBD1. Germline V gene sequence: CDR1 SGHRS, CDR2 YFSETQ. The CDR3 consists of 16 residues. The ends lost 0 bases at V and 1 base at J; junction bases unmatched: 2. In nucleotides, the CDR3 is TGCGCCAGCAGCTTGGCCGGGACAGGGGGCACAGATACGCAGTATTTT. As protein: CASSLAGTGGTDTQYF.

The V and J genes are TRBV6-4 and TRBJ1-1; D gene unclear. This CDR3 contains 13 residues. V lost 0 bases, J lost 3 bases, and 5 bases lay in between. CDR1 and CDR2 from the germline V gene are MRHNA and SNTAGT. Written as DNA, the CDR3 is TGTGCCAGCAGTGACTCTAAGGACACTGAAGCTTTCTTT. The encoded protein is CASSDSKDTEAFF.

The CDR3 DNA reads TGTGCCAGTAGTATCCGAAACACTGAAGCTTTCTTT. Translating gives CASSIRNTEAFF. This sequence joins TRBV19 and TRBJ1-1; no definite D call. The CDR3 has 12 residues. In germline, CDR1 is LNHDA, CDR2 SQIVND (reference sequence). Trimming left V 3 bases short and J 2 bases short, with 4 bases between.

This chain uses TRBV7-6 with TRBJ2-3; D is possibly TRBD2 (5 bases). Germline V CDR1 and CDR2: SGHVS, FNYEAQ. The CDR3 loop spans 14 amino acids. Deletions cut 1 base from V and 0 bases from J, with 5 bases between. CDR3 in amino acids: CASSLGTSTDTQYF. CDR3 bases: TGTGCCAGCAGCTTAGGGACTAGCACAGATACGCAGTATTTT.

V is TRBV29-1 and J is TRBJ2-7; D gene unclear. Germline V lookup: CDR1 SQVTM, CDR2 ANQGSEA. This CDR3 has 12 residues. V was shortened by 2 bases and J by 2 bases, with 7 bases between the two germline ends. The CDR3, as DNA: TGCAGCGTTGAAAGGGTGACCTACGAGCAGTACTTC. Protein product: CSVERVTYEQYF.

Written as DNA, the CDR3 is TGTGCCAGCAGCTTAGGCCAAGGGGAATGGGGCTACACCTTC. It encodes CASSLGQGEWGYTF. The rearrangement links TRBV7-9 to TRBJ1-2, with D perhaps TRBD1 (5 bases). The CDR3 covers 14 residues. Germline V CDR1 and CDR2: SEHNR, FQNEAQ (reference sequence). Trimming removed 1 base from V and 8 bases from J, with 14 bases in between.

The table lists this clone with a count of one. V is TRBV12-5 and J is TRBJ2-7; 7 bases agree with TRBD2. The CDR3 covers 12 residues. V lost 4 bases to trimming and J lost 5 bases; unmatched junction nucleotides: 2. Germline loops: CDR1 LGHNT, CDR2 FRNRAP. The CDR3 sequence is CASGSRGDEQYF. In DNA form, the CDR3 reads TGTGCTAGTGGTTCCCGGGGGGACGAGCAGTACTTC.

This clone came up once. CDR3 nucleotides: TGTGCCAGCAGCCCCTCCGGACTAGCGGGGAGAAATGAGCAGTTCTTC. It encodes CASSPSGLAGRNEQFF. This chain uses TRBV7-9 with TRBJ2-1; the match to TRBD2 covers 12 bases. The trim removed 5 bases at V and 7 bases at J, leaving 9 bases unmatched. The CDR3 covers 16 residues. Germline V gene data show CDR1 as SEHNR and CDR2 as FQNEAQ (reference sequence).

The rearrangement joins TRBV6-5 to TRBJ2-2, with a weak D call TRBD2 (7 bases). Germline V lookup: CDR1 MNHEY, CDR2 SVGAGI. The CDR3 is 15 amino acids. The V gene lost 5 bases and the J gene lost 0 bases, with 10 bases spanning the gap. CDR3 sequence reads: CASSRGAANTGELFF. In DNA form, the CDR3 reads TGTGCCAGCAGTCGGGGGGCTGCGAACACCGGGGAGCTGTTTTTT.

The chain employs TRBV7-8 and TRBJ2-2; D is unclear. Germline assignment: CDR1 SGHVS and CDR2 FQNEAQ. This CDR3 has 13 residues. V was clipped by 2 bases and J by 2 bases, with 3 bases between them. In nucleotides, the CDR3 is TGTGCCAGCAGCTTACTTAACACCGGGGAGCTGTTTTTT. Residues: CASSLLNTGELFF.